The entry below gives a single T cell receptor (beta chain) sequence along with its context. This specimen belongs to a study of cytomegalovirus exposure and HLA in healthy donors. Researchers ran the PCR with 60 Vbeta and 13 Jbeta primers. Clones were read by immunoSEQ multiplex PCR, and TCRdb kept only the in-frame ones, dropping some. The sample consists of approximately 150,000 clones, 75% to 90% of them appearing once. The CDR3 has 21 residues. Germline CDR1 LNHNV, CDR2 YYDKDF (reference sequence). Unmatched junction bases numbered 18, after V lost 3 bases and J lost 4 bases. This sequence originates from a man aged 25-45 years in good health and CMV-seronegative. Sequenced material: PBMCs. The rearrangement links TRBV15 to TRBJ2-1; 13 bases line up with TRBD2. CDR3 sequence (DNA): TGTGCCACCAGCAGTCCCTCTAGGGGATGGACTAGCGGGAGAGAGTACAATGAGCAGTTCTTC. Its protein product is CATSSPSRGWTSGREYNEQFF.